The 23 T cell receptor beta chains listed next were all sequenced from one sample in a study of T cells after yellow fever vaccination. From the 5' RACE reads, TCRdb called clonotypes with MiXCR, one entry per CDR3 protein. The sample consists of 450,000 to 600,000 distinct CDR3 sequences, roughly a sixth of them appearing once. This sample comprised PBMCs, obtained 5 days after the first yellow fever vaccination. The receptor set was obtained from a man in his late teens or twenties who received the YFV17D yellow fever vaccine.

The chain recombines TRBV7-9 with TRBJ1-2; maybe TRBD1 (5 bases). Trimming removed 3 bases at V and 4 bases at J, with 15 bases between. The CDR3 is made up of 15 amino acids. Germline CDR1 and CDR2: SEHNR and FQNEAQ (reference sequence). CDR3 coding DNA: TGTGCCAGCAGCTTTCCCCTCAGGGCTGGCTATGGCTACACCTTC. Its translation: CASSFPLRAGYGYTF.

This clonotype was seen repeatedly, ten times or more. The chain combines TRBV7-2 with TRBJ1-2; 7 nucleotides agree with TRBD1. This CDR3 is 16 amino acids long. Germline V lookup: CDR1 SGHTA, CDR2 FQGNSA. J gave up 8 bases and V 5 bases, and 17 bases lay outside the gene matches. In DNA form, the CDR3 reads TGTGCCAGCAGCCGAGAATTTAGACAGGGAGGAAGCGGCTACACCTTC. It is translated as CASSREFRQGGSGYTF.

This chain links TRBV4-1 with TRBJ1-1, with D tentatively TRBD1 (5 bases). This CDR3 has 15 amino acids. Trimming shortened V by 1 base and J by 1 base, and 10 bases separated the two germline ends. Germline CDR1 is MGHRA and CDR2 is YSYEKL. The CDR3: CASSQVEGTNTEAFF. The DNA for the CDR3 is TGCGCCAGCAGCCAAGTGGAGGGGACGAACACTGAAGCTTTCTTT.

The V call is TRBV6-2 or TRBV6-3, the J call TRBJ2-7, with 9 positions matching TRBD2. V was pared by 7 bases and J by 3 bases, with 16 bases of the junction left unmatched. The CDR3 sequence is 17 residues long. Germline CDR1 is MNHEY and CDR2 is SVGEGT. CDR3: CASKPLRGGGFRYEQYF. The CDR3 coding sequence is TGTGCCAGCAAACCGTTGCGGGGGGGTGGATTTCGCTACGAGCAGTACTTC.

CDR3 sequence: CASSSRGLAGSPSSTDTQYF. CDR3 bases: TGTGCCAGCAGCTCCCGGGGATTAGCGGGGTCGCCCTCTAGCACAGATACGCAGTATTTT. The gene calls are TRBV9 and TRBJ2-3, with TRBD2 identical over 8 bases. Trimming took 4 bases from V and 0 from J; bases not matched to a gene: 19. The CDR3 contains 20 residues. CDR1 is SGDLS and CDR2 is YYNGEE in the germline V gene.

This clonotype came up once. V usage is TRBV4-1 and J usage is TRBJ2-2; 9 nucleotides line up with TRBD2. V gave up 3 bases and J gave up 6 bases; unmatched junction bases: 5. CDR3 length: 15 residues. CDR1 and CDR2 from the germline V gene are MGHRA and YSYEKL. The CDR3 sequence: CASSHRLAVAGELFF. The CDR3, as DNA: TGCGCCAGCAGCCACCGACTAGCGGTTGCCGGGGAGCTGTTTTTT.

The chain couples TRBV27 to TRBJ2-2; no definite D call. V lost 8 bases and J lost 0, with 7 bases in between. The germline CDR1 and CDR2 sequences are MNHEY and SMNVEV (reference sequence). The CDR3 covers 13 residues. The CDR3 sequence: CASQPANTGELFF. In DNA form, the CDR3 reads TGTGCCAGCCAGCCGGCGAACACCGGGGAGCTGTTTTTT.

This clonotype was counted only a few times. The chain is built from TRBV4-3 and TRBJ1-6; unclear D gene. Trimming removed 0 bases at V and 11 bases at J, with 11 bases between. Per the germline V gene, CDR1 is LGHNA and CDR2 is YSLEER. The CDR3 is 14 residues long. CDR3 protein: CASSQEARLPPLHF. The CDR3 DNA follows: TGCGCCAGCAGCCAAGAAGCCAGGCTACCACCCCTCCACTTT.

The chain employs TRBV3-1 and TRBJ2-5, with TRBD2 matching 10 bases. The CDR3 is 13 residues long. The V segment lost 7 bases and the J segment 2 bases; nucleotides outside the gene matches: 1. CDR1 is LGHDT and CDR2 is YNNKEL in the germline V gene (reference sequence). CDR3 in DNA: TGTGCCAGCACGACTAGCGGGCAAGAGACCCAGTACTTC. The encoded protein is CASTTSGQETQYF.

The rearrangement uses TRBV12-3 or TRBV12-4 and TRBJ1-6, with 12 bases identical to TRBD1. V trimming: 8 bases; J trimming: 13 bases; junction bases outside the gene matches: 9. The CDR3 sequence is 14 residues long. The CDR3 protein is CASGDRDRGRPLHF. The DNA of the CDR3 is TGTGCCAGCGGGGACCGGGACAGGGGGCGGCCCCTCCACTTT.

This clonotype has more than one count but fewer than ten. CDR3 bases: TGTGCCAGCAGCCACCGGGGGGGGACGGTAGATACGCAGTATTTT. Amino acid sequence: CASSHRGGTVDTQYF. The chain uses TRBV7-2 and TRBJ2-3; 8 bases match TRBD2. V lost 5 bases to trimming and J lost 5 bases; unmatched junction nucleotides: 9. This CDR3 contains 15 residues. Germline loops: CDR1 SGHTA, CDR2 FQGNSA.

This clonotype was seen a handful of times. The chain combines TRBV3-1 with TRBJ1-3, with D perhaps matching TRBD1 (5 bases). Trimming removed 1 base from V and 2 bases from J, with 9 bases in between. The CDR3 consists of 15 residues. From germline, CDR1 is LGHDT and CDR2 YNNKEL (reference sequence). The chain's CDR3 is CASSQGGGPGNTIYF. The CDR3 nucleotides are TGTGCCAGCAGCCAAGGGGGGGGTCCTGGAAACACCATATATTTT.

V is TRBV11-1 and J is TRBJ2-1; TRBD2 matches 9 bases. The V gene end was trimmed by 5 bases and the J gene end by 9 bases; junction bases not matched to a gene: 11. This CDR3 is built from 15 residues. Germline lookup yields CDR1 SGHAT and CDR2 FQDESV (reference sequence). Here the CDR3 reads CASSETSGFWVEQFF. The DNA for the CDR3 is TGTGCCAGCAGCGAAACTAGCGGGTTTTGGGTTGAGCAGTTCTTC.

This clonotype was found a few times. The chain has TRBV5-1 and TRBJ1-2; 10 bases fit TRBD1. The V gene's germline CDR1 is SGHRS and CDR2 YFSETQ. The CDR3 length is 15 residues. Trimming cost V 4 bases and J 4 bases; bases outside gene matches: 7. The CDR3 region is CASSEAGTGVYGYTF. For the CDR3, the DNA is TGCGCCAGCAGCGAAGCCGGGACAGGGGTCTATGGCTACACCTTC.

This clonotype showed up just a few times. The gene calls are TRBV5-8 and TRBJ1-4; D uncertain. Trimming took off 4 bases at V and 6 bases at J, with 10 bases between the two ends. The length of the CDR3 is 13 residues. Germline V gene data show CDR1 as SGHTS and CDR2 as YDEGEE. The CDR3 coding sequence is TGTGCCAGCAGCGGTGGATGGGATGAAAAACTGTTTTTT. Encoded protein: CASSGGWDEKLFF.

The sample holds a few counts of this clonotype. V and J are TRBV6-2 or TRBV6-3 and TRBJ1-5, with a weak D call TRBD1 (6 bases). Germline CDR1 and CDR2: MNHEY and SVGEGT. The CDR3 sequence is 15 residues long. Trimming stripped 0 bases from V and 3 bases from J, with 9 bases between. Here the CDR3 DNA reads TGTGCCAGCAGTTACTCCGGGACAAACAATCAGCCCCAGCATTTT. Its protein is CASSYSGTNNQPQHF.

The genes are TRBV7-3 and TRBJ2-5; 11 bases are shared with TRBD2. Germline CDR1 reads SGHTA; CDR2 reads FQGTGA. CDR3 length equals 15 residues. J gave up 5 bases and V 2 bases, and 4 bases lay outside the gene matches. CDR3 residues: CASSLGSGGAETQYF. Written as DNA, the CDR3 is TGTGCCAGCAGCTTAGGTAGCGGGGGGGCTGAGACCCAGTACTTC.

This chain connects TRBV10-3 to TRBJ2-3; 9 nucleotides align to TRBD1. From germline, CDR1 is ENHRY and CDR2 SYGVKD. The V and J ends lost 3 bases and 4 bases, in that order; junction bases with no gene match: 8. The CDR3 totals 16 residues. In nucleotides, the CDR3 is TGTGCCATCAGTGAAATTGGACAGGGGATATCAGATACGCAGTATTTT. Translated, it gives CAISEIGQGISDTQYF.

This sequence joins TRBV27 and TRBJ2-5; 9 bases are a match to TRBD1. CDR1 and CDR2 (germline): MNHEY, SMNVEV (reference sequence). The CDR3 loop spans 15 amino acids. J was trimmed by 5 bases and V by 4 bases; bases with no gene match: 8. As DNA, the CDR3 is TGTGCCAGCAGTTCCGGGACAGGGAGGGCGGAGACCCAGTACTTC. This codes for CASSSGTGRAETQYF.

A few counts support this clonotype. The chain joins TRBV20-1 to TRBJ1-5, with a tentative D call TRBD1 (5 bases). V was shortened by 4 bases and J by 9 bases, with 19 bases between the two germline ends. This CDR3 region has 14 residues. CDR1 is DFQATT, CDR2 SNEGSKA, per germline (reference sequence). The CDR3 nucleotides are TGCAGTGCTATAGCCGGGACGCCATTAGGGCCCCAGCATTTT. Translation gives CSAIAGTPLGPQHF.

This clonotype has a handful of counts. The chain is built from TRBV12-3 or TRBV12-4 and TRBJ1-4; D is possibly TRBD1 (6 bases). There are 16 residues in the CDR3. With 6 bases removed from V and 8 bases from J, the gap between germline ends came to 22 bases. The CDR3 DNA reads as TGTGCCAGCAGCCCCTCGTGGGCAGGGGCGAACGAAAAACTGTTTTTT. Residues: CASSPSWAGANEKLFF.

This chain connects TRBV2 to TRBJ1-1; maybe TRBD1 (6 bases). Germline V lookup: CDR1 SNHLY, CDR2 FYNNEI. V dropped 4 bases and J dropped 0 bases, with 12 bases sitting between them. This CDR3 is built from 15 residues. The CDR3 loop reads CASSAGQEMNTEAFF. The CDR3 nucleotides read TGTGCCAGCAGTGCGGGACAAGAAATGAACACTGAAGCTTTCTTT. The variable domain in full, completed from reference TRBV2 and TRBJ1-1, reads EPEVTQTPSHQVTQMGQEVILRCVPISNHLYFYWYRQILGQKVEFLVSFYNNEISEKSEIFDDQFSVERPDGSNFTLKIRSTKLEDSAMYFCASSAGQEMNTEAFFGQGTRLTVV.

This clonotype was detected a few times. The genes are TRBV20-1 and TRBJ1-5; D gene unclear. V shed 4 bases and J shed 7 bases, with 14 bases lying between them. Germline V gene sequence: CDR1 DFQATT, CDR2 SNEGSKA (reference sequence). The length of the CDR3 is 13 residues. In DNA form, the CDR3 reads TGCAGTGCTAAGGACGGGCCTGCGCAGCCCCAGCATTTT. It translates to CSAKDGPAQPQHF.